This T cell receptor beta chain came from a study of shared clonotypes between healthy human individuals. Whole-study context: Aged between 18 and 49, the donors were a couple of women and three men. Study-wide findings and caveats: Rarefaction exposed incomplete sorted-subset sequencing despite large depth.

Naive-designated CD8 cells lacked CD45RO, were positively enriched for CCR7, and omitted terminally differentiated effector memory CD45RA+ cells. Only in-frame clones appear in the TCRdb table, and some are missing; sequencing was by immunoSEQ multiplex PCR. The table includes millions of clones, approximately 94% detected once. In the case of this clone: What it recognizes is unknown.

Germline V gives CDR1 MNHEY, CDR2 SMNVEV (reference sequence). Trimming stripped 0 bases from V and 2 bases from J, with 9 bases between. The CDR3 loop spans 15 amino acids. This sequence was found in a man between 18 and 35 years old in good health. This sequence joins TRBV27 and TRBJ2-3; D gene ambiguous. Material for sequencing was naive CD8+ T cells sorted from blood. The CDR3 loop is CASSLSPRPTDTQYF. DNA for the CDR3: TGTGCCAGCAGTTTATCACCCCGACCCACAGATACGCAGTATTTT.